Shown below are 15 T cell receptor beta chains from a single sample sequenced in a study of blood T cell repertoires in COVID-19. The table came from immunoSEQ multiplex PCR; TCRdb's copy has only in-frame clones and leaves some out. The table includes around 380,000 clones, more than 70% detected once. Sequenced input: PBMCs or T cells enriched from blood (not recorded which). The source of these receptors is a young man who had recovered from COVID-19.

The rearrangement uses TRBV13 and TRBJ1-2, with 8 bases aligning to TRBD1. The germline V gene has CDR1 PRHDT and CDR2 FYEKMQ (reference sequence). CDR3 size: 16 residues. Unmatched junction bases numbered 12, after V lost 5 bases and J lost 4 bases. CDR3 bases: TGTGCCAGCAGCAGTACCGTCGGACAGGGCGGCTATGGCTACACCTTC. Its protein product is CASSSTVGQGGYGYTF.

The chain employs TRBV7-9 and TRBJ2-1; no firm D call. The CDR3 covers 13 residues. Trimming removed 4 bases from V and 7 bases from J, with 11 bases in between. Germline CDR1 is SEHNR and CDR2 is FQNEAQ (reference sequence). The CDR3 DNA follows: TGTGCCAGCAGCTCGGGTTCAAGGAATGAGCAGTTCTTC. Translated: CASSSGSRNEQFF.

The rearrangement links TRBV27 to TRBJ1-2, with TRBD1 identical over 9 bases. CDR3 length: 14 residues. CDR1 and CDR2 from the germline V gene are MNHEY and SMNVEV (reference sequence). Germline trimming cut 8 bases from V and 4 bases from J; bases unmatched to any gene: 8. The CDR3 DNA is TGTGCCAGCGCTCCCCCGGGACAGGGCTATGGCTACACCTTC. Protein sequence: CASAPPGQGYGYTF.

The rearrangement uses TRBV27 and TRBJ2-1, with 8 bases matching TRBD1. This CDR3 is built from 15 residues. Trimming cost V 6 bases and J 6 bases; bases outside gene matches: 10. CDR1 is MNHEY and CDR2 is SMNVEV in the germline V gene (reference sequence). The DNA of the CDR3 is TGTGCCAGCAGCCAACAGGGGGTGGTTGGCAATGAGCAGTTCTTC. Its protein is CASSQQGVVGNEQFF.

This clone was observed once. CDR3 in DNA: TGTGCCAGCAGGGAGAGACGAAATGGCTACACCTTC. This gives the protein CASRERRNGYTF. This rearrangement joins TRBV6-5 to TRBJ1-2; D not certain. CDR3 length: 12 residues. Germline lookup yields CDR1 MNHEY and CDR2 SVGAGI. With 6 bases removed from V and 6 bases from J, the gap between germline ends came to 11 bases.

The V call is TRBV6-5, the J call TRBJ1-2; 8 nucleotides match TRBD1. The V and J ends lost 6 bases and 8 bases, in that order; junction bases with no gene match: 8. Germline-derived CDR1 and CDR2 are MNHEY and SVGAGI. The CDR3 runs to 13 residues. This CDR3 reads CASRYQGARGYTF. The CDR3 DNA reads as TGTGCCAGCAGGTACCAGGGGGCGCGAGGCTACACCTTC.

This sequence joins TRBV7-8 and TRBJ1-2, with 10 bases identical to TRBD1. The CDR3 has 13 residues. Germline CDR1 reads SGHVS; CDR2 reads FQNEAQ. V shed 5 bases and J 5 bases; nucleotides not matched to a gene: 2. The CDR3 nucleotides read TGTGCCAGCAGCACGGACAGGGGGTATGGCTACACCTTC. This gives the protein CASSTDRGYGYTF.

The chain links TRBV7-6 to TRBJ1-1, with 7 bases aligning to TRBD1. Germline V CDR1 and CDR2: SGHVS, FNYEAQ. With V trimmed by 5 bases and J by 1 base, 19 bases remained unmatched. The CDR3 is 19 amino acids. The chain's CDR3 is CASSRYSLGTALGNTEAFF. CDR3 nucleotides: TGTGCCAGCAGCCGATACTCATTAGGGACAGCCCTAGGGAACACTGAAGCTTTCTTT. The entire variable domain, with the rest obtained from reference TRBV7-6 and TRBJ1-1, is as follows: GAGVSQSPRYKVTKRGQDVALRCDPISGHVSLYWYRQALGQGPEFLTYFNYEAQQDKSGLPNDRFSAERPEGSISTLTIQRTEQRDSAMYRCASSRYSLGTALGNTEAFFGQGTRLTVV.

This chain uses TRBV11-2 with TRBJ1-1; a weak D match, TRBD1 (6 bases). The CDR3 runs to 15 residues. With 5 bases removed from V and 4 bases from J, the gap between germline ends came to 17 bases. From germline, CDR1 is SGHAT and CDR2 FQNNGV. CDR3 sequence reads: CASSIRTQGSTEAFF. The CDR3 region has the DNA TGTGCCAGCAGCATACGTACCCAGGGGTCCACTGAAGCTTTCTTT.

CDR3 sequence reads: CAISPDRNYGYTF. CDR3 nucleotides: TGTGCCATCAGCCCGGACAGAAACTATGGCTACACCTTC. The chain couples TRBV10-3 to TRBJ1-2; D perhaps matches TRBD1 (6 bases). The CDR3 totals 13 residues. V was clipped by 6 bases and J by 2 bases, with 10 bases between them. Germline-derived CDR1 and CDR2 are ENHRY and SYGVKD.

As DNA, the CDR3 is TGTGCCAGCTCACCCAATTCCGGGGGGGACGAGCAGTACTTC. This gives the protein CASSPNSGGDEQYF. V usage is TRBV18 and J usage is TRBJ2-7; 8 bases map to TRBD2. The CDR3 spans 14 residues. Germline V gene sequence: CDR1 KGHSH, CDR2 LQKENI. Trimming took 3 bases from V and 5 from J; bases not matched to a gene: 6.

There are a few counts of this clone. V is TRBV6-1 and J is TRBJ2-1, with D tentatively TRBD2 (6 bases). V was trimmed by 0 bases and J by 12 bases, leaving 9 bases between them. Germline V gene sequence: CDR1 MNHNS, CDR2 SASEGT. The length of the CDR3 is 12 residues. The CDR3 protein is CASSEAGGAQFF. The CDR3 bases are TGTGCCAGCAGTGAAGCGGGGGGTGCGCAGTTCTTC.

This chain connects TRBV6-5 to TRBJ1-6; maybe TRBD1 (5 bases). The germline V gene encodes CDR1 MNHEY and CDR2 SVGAGI. The length of the CDR3 is 14 residues. V was pared by 7 bases and J by 7 bases, with 14 bases between. DNA of the CDR3: TGTGCCAGCACCTATGGCCCAGGGAATTCACCCCTCCACTTT. It translates to CASTYGPGNSPLHF.

The CDR3 DNA is TGCAGTGCTAGTGTACCCAATCTCGGGGGCTACACCTTC. As protein: CSASVPNLGGYTF. The chain couples TRBV20-1 to TRBJ1-2; D gene uncertain. V lost 3 bases to trimming and J lost 8 bases, with 16 bases between them. Germline assignment: CDR1 DFQATT and CDR2 SNEGSKA (reference sequence). This CDR3 comprises 13 residues.

For this clone: This sample also contains other DNA sequences that code for the same CDR3. The chain links TRBV5-1 to TRBJ2-2; D is uncertain. The CDR3 loop spans 13 amino acids. Germline assignment: CDR1 SGHRS and CDR2 YFSETQ. Trimming took 0 bases from V and 4 from J, leaving 4 bases between them. CDR3 residues: CASSLVSTGELFF. The DNA of the CDR3 is TGCGCCAGCAGCTTGGTGAGCACCGGGGAGCTGTTTTTT.